Listed here are 9 T cell receptor beta chains from one sample, sequenced in a study of response to subunit inactivated influenza vaccine. TCRdb re-called the RT-PCR reads with MiXCR, one entry per CDR3 protein. The data hold 430,000 or so distinct CDR3 sequences, with 9.5% to 13% observed a single time. The material was PBMCs from blood, obtained more than 35 days after vaccination. The source is a man aged 50 to 60 who received an inactivated influenza vaccine.

The chain couples TRBV7-2 to TRBJ2-3, with D perhaps TRBD2 (6 bases). Looked up from germline, CDR1 is SGHTA and CDR2 is FQGNSA. The CDR3 is 16 amino acids. V was clipped by 5 bases and J by 2 bases, with 17 bases between them. The CDR3 DNA follows: TGTGCCAGCAGCAAAGCCGGGCGGGGAGTCACAGATACGCAGTATTTT. It codes for CASSKAGRGVTDTQYF.

This clonotype was observed a handful of times. The rearrangement uses TRBV12-3 or TRBV12-4 and TRBJ1-4, with D uncertain. The CDR3 contains 14 residues. Trimming left V 4 bases short and J 8 bases short, with 14 bases between. CDR3 sequence reads: CASSSRGGVEKLFF. The DNA for the CDR3 is TGTGCCAGCAGTTCCCGGGGTGGGGTGGAAAAACTGTTTTTT.

This clonotype was counted only a few times. The chain carries TRBV20-1 and TRBJ1-5, with D tentatively TRBD1 (6 bases). The CDR3 length is 16 residues. Trimming removed 0 bases at V and 6 bases at J, with 18 bases between. Per germline, CDR1 DFQATT and CDR2 SNEGSKA (reference sequence). In DNA, the CDR3 is TGCAGTGCTAGAGAGTCGACAGGTCGCGCTCCTCAGCCCCAGCATTTT. Its protein product is CSARESTGRAPQPQHF.

This clonotype appeared a few times. The genes are TRBV27 and TRBJ2-2; perhaps D is TRBD1 or TRBD2 (5 bases each). Trimming cost V 5 bases and J 5 bases, with 24 bases left between them. CDR1 MNHEY and CDR2 SMNVEV come from the germline V gene (reference sequence). This CDR3 has 18 residues. DNA of the CDR3: TGTGCCAGCAGTCCGTTTCCGGGACGCCTACACGAAACCGGGGAGCTGTTTTTT. Its translation: CASSPFPGRLHETGELFF.

The chain couples TRBV7-3 to TRBJ2-3; D might be TRBD2 (6 bases). Trimming left V 5 bases short and J 4 bases short, with 19 bases between. This CDR3 comprises 16 residues. CDR1 is SGHTA, CDR2 FQGTGA, per germline. The chain's CDR3 is CASSGGSAGLADTQYF. As DNA, the CDR3 is TGTGCCAGCAGCGGGGGGTCGGCCGGTTTGGCAGATACGCAGTATTTT.

This clonotype was seen a handful of times. This sequence joins TRBV7-9 and TRBJ1-4; 9 bases match TRBD1. CDR1 and CDR2 (germline): SEHNR, FQNEAQ (reference sequence). This CDR3 spans 15 amino acids. With 6 bases clipped from V and 4 bases from J, the junction kept 6 bases outside the gene matches. The CDR3 loop reads CASRPQGASNEKLFF. As DNA, the CDR3 is TGTGCCAGCAGACCACAGGGGGCTAGTAATGAAAAACTGTTTTTT.

Only a few counts were recorded for this clonotype. This rearrangement joins TRBV29-1 to TRBJ2-5, with 9 bases lining up with TRBD2. Germline trimming cut 4 bases from V and 2 bases from J; bases unmatched to any gene: 8. Germline V lookup: CDR1 SQVTM, CDR2 ANQGSEA. The CDR3 covers 15 residues. For the CDR3, the DNA is TGCAGCGTTGCTCTGAGCGGGAGGACTCAAGAGACCCAGTACTTC. Its translation: CSVALSGRTQETQYF.

The CDR3 nucleotides read TGTGCCAGCAGTTCGTGGACTAGCGGGAGGACCGGGGAGCTGTTTTTT. This translates into CASSSWTSGRTGELFF. The chain employs TRBV28 and TRBJ2-2, with 14 positions matching TRBD2. The CDR3 length is 16 residues. After removal of 4 bases from V and 5 bases from J, the junction contained 3 bases not matched to a gene. Germline V lookup: CDR1 MDHEN, CDR2 SYDVKM.

This chain connects TRBV10-3 to TRBJ2-5, with D perhaps TRBD2 (6 bases). The CDR3 covers 13 residues. Germline CDR1 ENHRY, CDR2 SYGVKD. V lost 4 bases, J lost 5 bases, and 11 bases lay in between. DNA for the CDR3: TGTGCCATCAGTGCGGGGGTGGGCGAGACCCAGTACTTC. Translation gives CAISAGVGETQYF.